The 21 T cell receptor beta chains below come from one sample, sequenced in a study of identical twins. TCRdb ran MiXCR on the 5' RACE reads and lists one entry per CDR3 protein. The repertoire has roughly 280,000 distinct CDR3 sequences, more than 8% of them found once; the top ten carry approximately 6.5%. This sample was shared with a second study, whose subject was yellow fever vaccine responses in identical twins.

Sequenced: CD8+ T cells sorted from blood. All receptors come from a woman younger than 30 in good health.

This clonotype has just a few counts. The V and J genes are TRBV6-2 or TRBV6-3 and TRBJ2-1; D is tentatively TRBD1 or TRBD2 (11 bases each). Germline assignment: CDR1 MNHEY and CDR2 SVGEGT. The germline V and J ends were trimmed by 2 bases and 4 bases, with 27 bases remaining between them. This CDR3 has 20 residues. The CDR3 nucleotides read TGTGCCAGCAGTTACCTCGGACAGGGGGCGACTAGCGGGGTTTACAATGAGCAGTTCTTC. Its protein product is CASSYLGQGATSGVYNEQFF.

This clonotype occurred a few times. The chain employs TRBV2 and TRBJ2-1; D not certain. The germline gives CDR1 SNHLY, CDR2 FYNNEI. V dropped 4 bases and J dropped 6 bases, with 7 bases sitting between them. The CDR3 totals 12 residues. Written as DNA, the CDR3 is TGTGCCAGCAGTGGTCTCTCCAATGAGCAGTTCTTC. Its translation is CASSGLSNEQFF.

The sample holds a few counts of this clonotype. The chain combines TRBV7-9 with TRBJ2-7; D gene uncertain. With 5 bases removed from V and 6 bases from J, the gap between germline ends came to 8 bases. CDR3 length: 11 amino acids. Per germline, CDR1 SEHNR and CDR2 FQNEAQ (reference sequence). CDR3 in DNA: TGTGCCAGCAGCGCAGAAGGCGAGCAGTACTTC. Translation: CASSAEGEQYF.

This clonotype was recorded at least ten times. The chain recombines TRBV4-3 with TRBJ2-6, with D perhaps matching TRBD1 (5 bases). Trimming shortened V by 1 base and J by 0 bases, and 10 bases separated the two germline ends. CDR3 length: 17 amino acids. The V gene's germline CDR1 is LGHNA and CDR2 YSLEER. The CDR3 loop is CASSQADSFSGANVLTF. The CDR3 DNA reads as TGCGCCAGCAGCCAAGCTGACAGCTTCTCTGGGGCCAACGTCCTGACTTTC.

This clonotype was picked up a small number of times. The rearrangement uses TRBV10-3 and TRBJ1-5; D not certain. Per the germline V gene, CDR1 is ENHRY and CDR2 is SYGVKD. V was cut by 7 bases and J by 2 bases, with 6 bases left in between. The length of the CDR3 is 12 residues. Written as DNA, the CDR3 is TGTGCCATCAATTCTGGCAATCAGCCCCAGCATTTT. It specifies CAINSGNQPQHF.

This clonotype has a count of ten or more. The CDR3 nucleotides read TGTGCCAGCAGTACAGGGAGCAATGAAGCTTTCTTT. This gives the protein CASSTGSNEAFF. The rearrangement links TRBV6-5 to TRBJ1-1; possibly TRBD1 for D (6 bases). The germline V gene has CDR1 MNHEY and CDR2 SVGAGI. The CDR3 has 12 amino acids. Trimming took off 5 bases at V and 7 bases at J, with 11 bases between the two ends.

This clonotype has just a few counts. The rearrangement links TRBV7-6 to TRBJ2-7, with 9 bases identical to TRBD1. The J segment lost 1 base and the V segment lost 4 bases, leaving 8 bases of the junction unmatched. The CDR3 has 16 amino acids. CDR1 is SGHVS, CDR2 FNYEAQ, per germline. The CDR3 sequence: CASSSNPGQGSYEQYF. The CDR3 coding sequence is TGTGCCAGCAGCTCTAATCCGGGACAGGGTTCCTACGAGCAGTACTTC.

The V gene is TRBV19, the J gene TRBJ2-1; D possibly corresponds to TRBD1 (5 bases). Germline V gives CDR1 LNHDA, CDR2 SQIVND (reference sequence). The CDR3 is 14 amino acids. V shed 2 bases and J shed 3 bases, with 8 bases lying between them. The DNA for the CDR3 is TGTGCCAGTAGTATAAGGGGCCACTACAATGAGCAGTTCTTC. This gives the protein CASSIRGHYNEQFF.

This clonotype was counted at least ten times. J is TRBJ2-7 and V is TRBV20-1, with D unresolved. V lost 1 base, J lost 2 bases, and 9 bases lay in between. Germline CDR1 DFQATT, CDR2 SNEGSKA (reference sequence). The length of the CDR3 is 13 residues. CDR3 in amino acids: CSARVSATYEQYF. The DNA of the CDR3 is TGCAGTGCTAGAGTCTCAGCAACCTACGAGCAGTACTTC.

The chain employs TRBV12-3 or TRBV12-4 and TRBJ2-7; the match to TRBD2 covers 8 bases. Trimming removed 7 bases from V and 0 bases from J; junction bases left unmatched: 5. The CDR3 has 14 residues. The CDR3 sequence: CASTVSGSSYEQYF. CDR3 DNA: TGTGCCAGCACCGTGAGCGGGAGCTCCTACGAGCAGTACTTC.

The V and J genes are TRBV11-3 and TRBJ2-1; no reliable D call. Trimming stripped 0 bases from V and 9 bases from J, with 18 bases between. The CDR3 extends over 16 amino acids. Germline V CDR1 and CDR2: SGHNT, YENEEA. CDR3 bases: TGTGCCAGCAGCTTAGATCGGCCAGCTCTACAATCTGAGCAGTTCTTC. Its translation: CASSLDRPALQSEQFF.

There are a few counts of this clonotype. The chain uses TRBV27 and TRBJ2-2; weak D call: TRBD1 (7 bases). CDR1 and CDR2 (germline): MNHEY, SMNVEV (reference sequence). Between the trimmed V and J ends, which lost 5 bases and 6 bases, there was a span of 19 bases. The CDR3 sequence is 16 residues long. The CDR3 nucleotides are TGTGCCAGCAGTAGTAGACAGGGAGGATGGTCCGGGGAGCTGTTTTTT. Translated, it gives CASSSRQGGWSGELFF.

This clonotype has at least ten counts. The chain employs TRBV6-2 or TRBV6-3 and TRBJ2-1; TRBD2 aligns across 11 bases. CDR1 MNHEY and CDR2 SVGEGT come from the germline V gene. J lost 7 bases, V lost 4 bases, and 3 bases had no gene match. This CDR3 is built from 14 residues. CDR3 region: CASSWASGRNEQFF. CDR3 coding DNA: TGTGCCAGCAGTTGGGCTAGCGGGAGGAATGAGCAGTTCTTC.

The chain combines TRBV29-1 with TRBJ2-1; 9 bases are a match to TRBD2. The CDR3 has 16 amino acids. The V gene's germline CDR1 is SQVTM and CDR2 ANQGSEA. V lost 6 bases and J lost 1; bases outside the gene matches: 10. CDR3 in amino acids: CSVEGRAGGSYNEQFF. DNA of the CDR3: TGCAGCGTAGAGGGACGAGCGGGAGGTTCCTACAATGAGCAGTTCTTC.

In this sample, this clonotype turned up a few times. The chain couples TRBV29-1 to TRBJ2-2; D gene ambiguous. Trimming left V 3 bases short and J 2 bases short, with 13 bases between. CDR3 length: 15 amino acids. Germline V gene lookup returns CDR1 SQVTM and CDR2 ANQGSEA. The CDR3 loop is CSVEGTDTNTGELFF. In nucleotides, the CDR3 is TGCAGCGTTGAGGGTACAGACACTAACACCGGGGAGCTGTTTTTT.

At least ten counts were recorded for this clonotype. The V and J genes are TRBV7-2 and TRBJ1-1; D ambiguous. Looked up from germline, CDR1 is SGHTA and CDR2 is FQGNSA. Deletions cut 2 bases from V and 6 bases from J, with 7 bases between. The CDR3 has 12 amino acids. In DNA form, the CDR3 reads TGTGCCAGCAGCTTATTTGGGGCTGAAGCTTTCTTT. Its translation is CASSLFGAEAFF.

This clonotype was recorded at least ten times. The rearrangement links TRBV4-3 to TRBJ2-7; 9 positions match TRBD2. Germline assignment: CDR1 LGHNA and CDR2 YSLEER. V shed 2 bases and J 4 bases; nucleotides not matched to a gene: 9. This CDR3 contains 16 residues. DNA for the CDR3: TGCGCCAGCAGCCAAAGTTTAGCGGGAGAACGATACGAGCAGTACTTC. It encodes CASSQSLAGERYEQYF.

This chain uses TRBV4-3 with TRBJ2-1; TRBD1 or TRBD2 may be the D gene (6 bases each). Trimming removed 2 bases from V and 0 bases from J, with 17 bases in between. The CDR3 consists of 18 residues. Germline V gene sequence: CDR1 LGHNA, CDR2 YSLEER. The CDR3 spells CASSQSRGDLSSYNEQFF. DNA of the CDR3: TGCGCCAGCAGCCAATCGAGGGGGGACTTGAGCTCCTACAATGAGCAGTTCTTC.

This clonotype occurred a few times. V is TRBV7-9 and J is TRBJ2-3, with TRBD1 matching over 7 bases. The CDR3 covers 16 residues. Unmatched junction bases numbered 13, after V lost 5 bases and J lost 5 bases. CDR1 is SEHNR and CDR2 is FQNEAQ in the germline V gene (reference sequence). The CDR3: CASSQPLGQLRDTQYF. The CDR3 bases are TGTGCCAGCAGCCAACCCTTGGGACAGCTGCGAGATACGCAGTATTTT.

In this sample, this clonotype turned up many times. The V call is TRBV11-2, the J call TRBJ2-7; the match to TRBD1 covers 9 bases. The CDR3 consists of 14 residues. Unmatched junction bases numbered 5, after V lost 5 bases and J lost 3 bases. The germline V gene has CDR1 SGHAT and CDR2 FQNNGV. The CDR3 reads CASSTGQGIYEQYF. The CDR3, as DNA: TGTGCCAGCAGCACGGGACAGGGAATCTACGAGCAGTACTTC.

The CDR3 loop reads CSVEVRSRQGGEQFF. In DNA form, the CDR3 reads TGCAGCGTTGAAGTTAGATCCCGACAGGGCGGTGAGCAGTTCTTC. The chain has TRBV29-1 and TRBJ2-1; 7 bases are shared with TRBD1. The J segment lost 9 bases and the V segment lost 1 base, leaving 12 bases of the junction unmatched. This CDR3 has 15 amino acids. Germline-derived CDR1 and CDR2 are SQVTM and ANQGSEA.